Listed below are T cell receptor beta chains from one sample, sequenced in a study of CD8+CD57+ T cells in acquired aplastic anemia. Using its own MiXCR run on the reads, TCRdb lists one record per CDR3 protein. The data show about 120,000 distinct CDR3 sequences, with 45% to 60% seen just once and around 29% held by the top ten. Sequenced sample: sorted CD4+, CD8+, or CD8+CD57+ T cells (not recorded which) from PBMCs. The source is a human donor with aplastic anemia. Both conserved end residues are part of each CDR3.

v_gene: TRBV10-3
len: 11
CDR3aa: CAISRDREAFF

v_gene: TRBV19
len: 13
CDR3aa: CASSTQSYNEQFF

v_gene: TRBV20-1
len: 13
CDR3aa: CSASNEGNYGYTF

v_gene: TRBV5-1
len: 14
CDR3aa: CASSSWTGIYEQYF

v_gene: TRBV7-9
len: 13
CDR3aa: CASSFSHSGELFF

v_gene: TRBV24-1
len: 13
CDR3aa: CATNPMRGGPLHF

v_gene: TRBV7-9
len: 13
CDR3aa: CASSPPSGTEAFF

v_gene: TRBV5-1
len: 13
CDR3aa: CASSQTNTDTQYF

v_gene: TRBV10-3
len: 13
CDR3aa: CATQTGGLDEQFF

v_gene: TRBV29-1
len: 13
CDR3aa: CSVEDSVNTEAFF

v_gene: TRBV2
len: 13
CDR3aa: CAKGNFQDSPLHF

v_gene: TRBV2
len: 13
CDR3aa: CASSERGWTEAFF

v_gene: TRBV2
len: 13
CDR3aa: CASSVQSSYEQYF

v_gene: TRBV20-1
len: 12
CDR3aa: CSADRGGEKLFF

v_gene: TRBV19
len: 14
CDR3aa: CASSILEGTEKLFF

v_gene: TRBV7-2
len: 15
CDR3aa: CASSLLAGGGDEQDF

v_gene: TRBV19
len: 15
CDR3aa: CASGFTGRATYGYTF

v_gene: TRBV10-1
len: 16
CDR3aa: CASSGSFERVTDTQYF

v_gene: TRBV19
len: 14
CDR3aa: CASSRTGTNTEAFF

v_gene: TRBV19
len: 15
CDR3aa: CASSVQQGGGTEAFF

v_gene: TRBV24-1
len: 14
CDR3aa: CTISGGSLNTEAFF

v_gene: TRBV25-1
len: 13
CDR3aa: CASSEYDRGKAFF

v_gene: TRBV19
len: 14
CDR3aa: CASTLPGVNTEAFF

v_gene: TRBV12-5
len: 14
CDR3aa: CASGDDRRNQPQHF

v_gene: TRBV2
len: 14
CDR3aa: CASSPGGPAYGYTF

v_gene: TRBV7-6
len: 13
CDR3aa: CASGMTRATEAFF

v_gene: TRBV20-1
len: 13
CDR3aa: CSAKGEAAYEQYF

v_gene: TRBV24-1
len: 14
CDR3aa: CATSDFPRADTQYF

v_gene: TRBV27
len: 12
CDR3aa: CATYSGGTEAFF

v_gene: TRBV7-9
len: 15
CDR3aa: CASSSWTGTTGELFF

v_gene: TRBV7-9
len: 14
CDR3aa: CASILAGATGELFF

v_gene: TRBV5-1
len: 14
CDR3aa: CASRPSGGSYEQYF

v_gene: TRBV7-4
len: 14
CDR3aa: CASSLATGNSPLHF

v_gene: TRBV24-1
len: 15
CDR3aa: CATDEGAGGGETQYF

v_gene: TRBV24-1
len: 13
CDR3aa: CATSQAGDREQYF

v_gene: TRBV19
len: 14
CDR3aa: CASSLDRANTEDFF

v_gene: TRBV10-2
len: 16
CDR3aa: CATSQCPSGSTDTQYF

v_gene: TRBV10-2
len: 14
CDR3aa: CASSPAGRENTIYF

v_gene: TRBV4-1
len: 17
CDR3aa: CASSQDPSGGPYNEQFF

v_gene: TRBV7-9
len: 13
CDR3aa: CASSFSSSYEQYF

v_gene: TRBV10-3
len: 13
CDR3aa: CAISESAGTEAFF

v_gene: TRBV10-1
len: 17
CDR3aa: CASSDSWGSGQAYEQYF

v_gene: TRBV6-2/TRBV6-3
len: 13
CDR3aa: CASKEKNTRELFF

v_gene: TRBV7-4
len: 15
CDR3aa: CASSIGTTPYTEAFF

v_gene: TRBV2
len: 15
CDR3aa: CASIVRDRGPGEQFF

v_gene: TRBV12-3/TRBV12-4
len: 15
CDR3aa: CASSPDRGALDEQYF

v_gene: TRBV20-1
len: 13
CDR3aa: CSASFLATYEQYF

v_gene: TRBV15
len: 16
CDR3aa: CATSADLAGGTDTQYF

v_gene: TRBV2
len: 15
CDR3aa: CASRLGGTNSYEQYF

v_gene: TRBV9
len: 16
CDR3aa: CASSPRTGDELGEQYF

v_gene: TRBV19
len: 12
CDR3aa: CASSIPRYGYTF

v_gene: TRBV13
len: 14
CDR3aa: CASSATGGEETQYF

v_gene: TRBV7-3
len: 15
CDR3aa: CASSLSGTTNEKLFF